A selection of T cell receptor beta chains follows, all from one sample in a study of cytomegalovirus exposure and HLA in healthy donors. Produced via immunoSEQ multiplex PCR; TCRdb's table is partial and in-frame only. The sample shows roughly 150,000 clones, 75% to 90% of them seen only once. Sample: PBMCs. The origin of the receptors is a woman between 18 and 30 years old in good health and CMV-seronegative. The CDR3 runs from the conserved cysteine through the conserved F or W. The D gene is left open where the match is weak. Some rows have no size entry. The others give once, few or many, or a class for an expanded clone.

V,length,size,J,D,CDR3,DNA
TRBV14,14,-,TRBJ1-1,-,CASSRPGRGHEAFF,TGTGCCAGCAGCCGTCCCGGGCGGGGGCATGAAGCTTTCTTT
TRBV7-9,15,-,TRBJ2-1,-,CASSLERSSPNEQFF,TGTGCCAGCAGCTTAGAGCGTTCCAGCCCCAATGAGCAGTTCTTC
TRBV5-4,15,-,TRBJ1-6,TRBD1,CASSQDRVSNSPLHF,TGTGCCAGCAGCCAAGACAGGGTTTCAAATTCACCCCTCCACTTT
TRBV7-2,15,-,TRBJ1-5,-,CASSFFAGVNQPQHF,TGTGCCAGCAGCTTTTTTGCAGGGGTAAACCAGCCCCAGCATTTT
TRBV6-4,15,few,TRBJ2-1,-,CASSEDSGNYNEQFF,TGTGCCAGCAGTGAGGACAGCGGGAACTACAATGAGCAGTTCTTC
TRBV29-1,12,-,TRBJ1-3,-,CSALETGNTIYF,TGCAGCGCCCTCGAGACAGGAAACACCATATATTTT
TRBV2,15,-,TRBJ2-7,-,CASKRDITSSYEQYF,TGTGCCAGCAAAAGGGACATCACCTCCTCCTACGAGCAGTACTTC
TRBV19,20,once,TRBJ1-3,-,CASSISPSPLDGVLGDTIYF,TGTGCCAGTAGTATTTCACCCTCACCGCTTGACGGCGTCTTGGGAGACACCATATATTTT
TRBV6-1,15,-,TRBJ2-7,TRBD2,CASTGTSGGSYEQYF,TGTGCCAGCACGGGGACTAGCGGGGGCTCTTACGAGCAGTACTTC
TRBV6-4,15,-,TRBJ1-5,-,CASSATGGGSQPQHF,TGTGCCAGCAGTGCGACGGGGGGCGGGAGTCAGCCCCAGCATTTT
TRBV6-5,14,few,TRBJ1-2,-,CASSYSEGVYGYTF,TGTGCCAGCAGTTACTCGGAGGGTGTTTATGGCTACACCTTC
TRBV9,15,-,TRBJ1-2,TRBD1,CASSAQGAANYGYTF,TGTGCCAGCAGCGCACAGGGGGCCGCTAACTATGGCTACACCTTC
TRBV6-1,13,-,TRBJ2-7,TRBD1,CAIGQGRSYEQYF,TGTGCCATCGGACAGGGCCGATCCTACGAGCAGTACTTC
TRBV28,14,once,TRBJ1-1,TRBD1,CASEGASLDTEAFF,TGTGCCAGCGAGGGGGCTTCTTTAGACACTGAAGCTTTCTTT
TRBV15,17,-,TRBJ1-4,TRBD1,CATSRVDRGRTNEKLFF,TGTGCCACCAGCAGAGTGGACAGGGGAAGAACTAATGAAAAACTGTTTTTT
TRBV19,15,-,TRBJ1-1,-,CASSIPGGANTEAFF,TGTGCCAGTAGTATCCCCGGGGGAGCAAACACTGAAGCTTTCTTT
TRBV5-1,16,once,TRBJ1-5,-,CASSLDAGNGNQPQHF,TGCGCCAGCAGCTTGGACGCAGGGAATGGCAATCAGCCCCAGCATTTT
TRBV18,16,once,TRBJ2-2,-,CASSPGWALNTGELFF,TGTGCCAGCTCACCAGGGTGGGCCCTGAACACCGGGGAGCTGTTTTTT
TRBV5-8,17,-,TRBJ2-3,-,CASSLGGGARSLDTQYF,TGTGCCAGCAGCTTGGGAGGGGGGGCCAGAAGTTTGGATACGCAGTATTTT